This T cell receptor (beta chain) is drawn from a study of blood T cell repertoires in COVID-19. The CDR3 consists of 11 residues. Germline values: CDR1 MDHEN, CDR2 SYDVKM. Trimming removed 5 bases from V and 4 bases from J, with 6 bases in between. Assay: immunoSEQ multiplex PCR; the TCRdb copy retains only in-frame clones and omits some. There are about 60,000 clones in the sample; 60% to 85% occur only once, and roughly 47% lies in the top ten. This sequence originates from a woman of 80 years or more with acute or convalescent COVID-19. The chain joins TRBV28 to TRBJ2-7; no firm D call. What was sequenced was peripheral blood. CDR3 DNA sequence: TGTGCCAGCAGTAGAGGTTACGAGCAGTACTTC. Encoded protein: CASSRGYEQYF.